Sequencing of this T cell receptor (beta chain) was carried out in a study of cytomegalovirus exposure and HLA in healthy donors. Points from the study as a whole: A later examination showed that TCR association rates differed by HLA locus, with DRB1 most and HLA-C fewest.

The CDR3 is 15 residues long. Trimming removed 3 bases at V and 3 bases at J, with 13 bases between. In germline, CDR1 is SGHTA, CDR2 FQGNSA. Use of 60 Vbeta and 13 Jbeta primers characterized the PCR. Assay used: immunoSEQ multiplex PCR; TCRdb lists only in-frame clones, some missing. The sample consists of some 100,000 clones, roughly 84% of them appearing once. Turning to this clone: Its matching antigen is unknown.

The source of this sequence is a woman aged 18-29 years in good health and CMV-seronegative. Source material: PBMCs. V and J are TRBV7-2 and TRBJ2-3; perhaps TRBD1 as D (5 bases). Here the CDR3 reads CASSFRRGLTDTQYF. The DNA for the CDR3 is TGTGCCAGCAGCTTCCGTAGGGGATTAACAGATACGCAGTATTTT.